Listed below are T cell receptor beta chains from one sample, sequenced in a study of T cells after posttransplantation cyclophosphamide. Profiling relied on immunoSEQ multiplex PCR, and the TCRdb table lists in-frame clones only, not all of them. The sample has roughly 20,000 clones; 86% are singletons. The sample in question was PBMCs, obtained about 400 days after allogeneic stem cell transplant with calcineurin inhibitor and methotrexate. The receptors stem from a female patient in her 30s who received an allogeneic stem cell transplant from an unrelated donor, was CMV-positive, and had acute and chronic GVHD. Some T cells may trace back to the graft donor. CDR3s include the opening cysteine and the closing phenylalanine or tryptophan. D genes are given only for firm matches. The size entry is marked missing in some rows and otherwise reads once, few, many or a size class.

V: TRBV28; D: -; J: TRBJ2-7; size: few; DNA: TGTGCCAGCAGTTCGCCATTCTACCTCTACGAGCAGTACTTC; CDR3: CASSSPFYLYEQYF
V: TRBV21-1; D: -; J: TRBJ1-2; size: -; DNA: TGTGCCAGCAGCAAAGCGCTAAGGCGGGTATATTATGGCTACACCTTC; CDR3: CASSKALRRVYYGYTF
V: TRBV6-5; D: -; J: TRBJ1-3; size: -; DNA: TGTGCCAGCAGTGTCCGCGACACCATATATTTT; CDR3: CASSVRDTIYF
V: TRBV7-2; D: TRBD2; J: TRBJ2-7; size: -; DNA: TGTGCCAGCAGCTTAGGACTAGCGGGAGTGGGCGAGCAGTACTTC; CDR3: CASSLGLAGVGEQYF
V: TRBV6-1; D: -; J: TRBJ1-3; size: -; DNA: TGTGCCAGCACATCGGGAAGAGGAACTGGAAGCACCATATATTTT; CDR3: CASTSGRGTGSTIYF
V: TRBV18; D: TRBD1; J: TRBJ1-2; size: few; DNA: TGTGCCAGCTCGCAGCCGGGACAGGGGGACTATGGCTACACCTTC; CDR3: CASSQPGQGDYGYTF
V: TRBV27; D: -; J: TRBJ2-7; size: -; DNA: TGTGCCAGCATAGACAGTTCCTACGAGCAGTACTTC; CDR3: CASIDSSYEQYF
V: TRBV28; D: TRBD1; J: TRBJ1-2; size: -; DNA: TGTGCCAGCAAATGGGACAGGCTTTTTTCCGGGTATGGCTACACCTTC; CDR3: CASKWDRLFSGYGYTF
V: TRBV6-1; D: -; J: TRBJ2-1; size: -; DNA: TGTGCCAGCAGTTTACCTAGTGGCCACAATGAGCAGTTCTTC; CDR3: CASSLPSGHNEQFF
V: TRBV29-1; D: -; J: TRBJ1-1; size: once; DNA: TGCAGCGTCGCTCCTGGGGGGACTGAAGCTTTCTTT; CDR3: CSVAPGGTEAFF
V: TRBV7-7; D: TRBD2; J: TRBJ2-5; size: once; DNA: TGTGCTAGCAGCTTAGTTGCGGGAGAGGGGGAGACCCAGTACTTC; CDR3: CASSLVAGEGETQYF
V: TRBV14; D: -; J: TRBJ2-5; size: -; DNA: TGTGCCAGCAGCCAAGTGGCATCGGGGACCCAGTACTTC; CDR3: CASSQVASGTQYF
V: TRBV10-3; D: -; J: TRBJ1-2; size: -; DNA: TGTGCCATCCCCGACAGTAACTATGGCTACACCTTC; CDR3: CAIPDSNYGYTF
V: TRBV7-3; D: -; J: TRBJ2-1; size: -; DNA: TGTGCCAGTAAAAAGGGGGGGGTCGGTAATGAGCAGTTCTTC; CDR3: CASKKGGVGNEQFF
V: TRBV7-2; D: -; J: TRBJ2-7; size: -; DNA: TGTGCCAGCAGCCCACGACAGGTTCTATACGAGCAGTACTTC; CDR3: CASSPRQVLYEQYF
V: TRBV27; D: TRBD1; J: TRBJ1-4; size: -; DNA: TGTGCCAGCAGTTTATTGGAGGCGACAGGGGAGGTAGATAATGAAAAACTGTTTTTT; CDR3: CASSLLEATGEVDNEKLFF
V: TRBV19; D: TRBD2; J: TRBJ2-5; size: once; DNA: TGTGCCAGTAGTTCCGGGACTAGCGGGGGGTTCGAGTACTTC; CDR3: CASSSGTSGGFEYF
V: TRBV18; D: TRBD2; J: TRBJ2-1; size: -; DNA: TGTGCCAGCTCACCACCGGAAAGACTAGCGGCATACTATTACAATGAGCAGTTCTTC; CDR3: CASSPPERLAAYYYNEQFF
V: TRBV27; D: -; J: TRBJ2-5; size: -; DNA: TGTGCCAGCACCGCGGTTGTGGGAGAGACCCAGTACTTC; CDR3: CASTAVVGETQYF
V: TRBV6-6; D: -; J: TRBJ1-1; size: -; DNA: TGTGCCAGCACCCCGGGAGCTTTCTTT; CDR3: CASTPGAFF
V: TRBV18; D: TRBD1; J: TRBJ1-2; size: -; DNA: TGTGCCAGCTCTCTTAAAACAGGGGTCTATGGCTACACCTTC; CDR3: CASSLKTGVYGYTF
V: TRBV2; D: TRBD1; J: TRBJ2-7; size: -; DNA: TGTGCCAGCAGCCCAGAGGGACAGTCCCCCGAGCAGTACTTC; CDR3: CASSPEGQSPEQYF
V: TRBV9; D: -; J: TRBJ2-1; size: -; DNA: TGTGCCAGCAGCGTAGGACAGATCTATGAGCAGTTCTTC; CDR3: CASSVGQIYEQFF
V: TRBV29-1; D: TRBD2; J: TRBJ2-7; size: -; DNA: TGCAGCGCGGTGACTAGCGGAAAGAACGAGCAGTACTTC; CDR3: CSAVTSGKNEQYF
V: TRBV18; D: -; J: TRBJ2-7; size: -; DNA: TGTGCCAGCTCACCACCCCCAGGGAACTACGAGCAGTACTTC; CDR3: CASSPPPGNYEQYF
V: TRBV27; D: TRBD2; J: TRBJ2-7; size: -; DNA: TGTGCCAGCAGCTTAGTTCCCGGGACTAGCGGGAGTGAATACCCCTACGAGCAGTACTTC; CDR3: CASSLVPGTSGSEYPYEQYF
V: TRBV7-9; D: -; J: TRBJ2-1; size: -; DNA: TGTGCCAGCAGCTTCAACAATGAGCAGTTCTTC; CDR3: CASSFNNEQFF
V: TRBV2; D: TRBD2; J: TRBJ2-7; size: -; DNA: TGTGCCAGCAGTACTGGACTAGCGGGTACCTACGAGCAGTACTTC; CDR3: CASSTGLAGTYEQYF
V: TRBV5-6; D: -; J: TRBJ2-3; size: -; DNA: TGTGCCAGCAGCTTGGGGGGACACAGCACAGATACGCAGTATTTT; CDR3: CASSLGGHSTDTQYF
V: TRBV28; D: TRBD2; J: TRBJ2-4; size: -; DNA: TGTGCCAGCAGTTCACTAGCGGGAATTGCCAAAAACATTCAGTACTTC; CDR3: CASSSLAGIAKNIQYF
V: TRBV7-9; D: -; J: TRBJ1-1; size: -; DNA: TGTGCCAACATAGGGGACACTGAAGCTTTCTTT; CDR3: CANIGDTEAFF
V: TRBV6-1; D: TRBD1; J: TRBJ1-3; size: -; DNA: TGTGCCAGCAGGGACAGGGGAAACACCATATATTTT; CDR3: CASRDRGNTIYF
V: TRBV6-4; D: TRBD1; J: TRBJ2-7; size: once; DNA: TGTGCCAGCAGTGGAAGACAGGGCTCCGAGCAGTACTTC; CDR3: CASSGRQGSEQYF
V: TRBV25-1; D: TRBD1; J: TRBJ2-2; size: -; DNA: TGTGCCAGCACCTCAGACAGGGGCTACACCGGGGAGCTGTTTTTT; CDR3: CASTSDRGYTGELFF
V: TRBV15; D: -; J: TRBJ1-2; size: -; DNA: TGTGCCACCAGCACGGGAGGGCGAGGCTACACCTTC; CDR3: CATSTGGRGYTF
V: TRBV20-1; D: -; J: TRBJ2-7; size: -; DNA: TGCAGTGCTACTCCTCGCGGCGAGCAGTACTTC; CDR3: CSATPRGEQYF
V: TRBV7-2; D: -; J: TRBJ2-3; size: -; DNA: TGTGCCAGCACCCCCCCGGGGGCAGATACGCAGTATTTT; CDR3: CASTPPGADTQYF
V: TRBV6-5; D: TRBD1; J: TRBJ1-5; size: -; DNA: TGTGCCAGCAGGAGGGACAGGGGACAGGCGCCCCAGCATTTT; CDR3: CASRRDRGQAPQHF
V: TRBV7-7; D: -; J: TRBJ1-1; size: -; DNA: TGTGCTAGCAGCCTAATAATCATCAGGTACGAAGCTTTCTTT; CDR3: CASSLIIIRYEAFF
V: TRBV7-9; D: -; J: TRBJ2-3; size: few; DNA: TGTGCCAGCAGCTTACAGGGGGATACGCAGTATTTT; CDR3: CASSLQGDTQYF
V: TRBV6-1; D: TRBD1; J: TRBJ1-5; size: -; DNA: TGTGCCAGCAGTGAAAGGGGGAAACGACAGGGGGCCCTCTATAGCAATCAGCCCCAGCATTTT; CDR3: CASSERGKRQGALYSNQPQHF
V: TRBV5-1; D: -; J: TRBJ2-2; size: -; DNA: TGCGCCAGCAGCTTGGCGGTCACCGGGGAGCTGTTTTTT; CDR3: CASSLAVTGELFF
V: TRBV19; D: -; J: TRBJ1-2; size: -; DNA: TGTGCCAGTAGCCAACGGGGGTCGCCCTATGGCTACACCTTC; CDR3: CASSQRGSPYGYTF
V: TRBV18; D: TRBD1; J: TRBJ2-1; size: -; DNA: TGTGCCAGCTCTCCAGGGGGCGGTTCGAATGAGCAGTTCTTC; CDR3: CASSPGGGSNEQFF